The 23 T cell receptor beta chains below were found in one sample sequenced in a study of CD8+ T cells in alopecia areata. It was cDNA, reverse transcribed from extracted RNA, that served as the sequencing template. The assay was immunoSEQ multiplex PCR, and TCRdb's table has in-frame clones only and misses some. The repertoire holds about 190,000 clones, 50% to 70% seen once, with approximately 15% in the top ten. This specimen consisted of CD4+ T cells sorted from blood, obtained at week 0. Receptor source: a human donor with alopecia areata.

This clone occurred a few times. This chain uses TRBV7-9 with TRBJ1-3; D remains unclear. Germline V gene lookup returns CDR1 SEHNR and CDR2 FQNEAQ (reference sequence). CDR3 length: 12 residues. The V end lost 2 bases, the J end lost 4 bases, and 3 bases lay between the germline ends. CDR3 DNA: TGTGCCAGCAGCTTACCCGGAAACACCATATATTTT. Translating gives CASSLPGNTIYF.

A few counts support this clone. The V call is TRBV30, the J call TRBJ1-5; 10 bases fit TRBD1. Germline assignment: CDR1 GTSNPN and CDR2 SVGIG (reference sequence). V trimming: 4 bases; J trimming: 4 bases; junction bases outside the gene matches: 4. The CDR3 covers 14 residues. The CDR3 DNA follows: TGTGCCTGGACCCCGGGACAGGGGAATCAGCCCCAGCATTTT. Protein product: CAWTPGQGNQPQHF.

This clone was observed a handful of times. CDR3 loop: CASSWSGTGSGEQYF. In DNA form, the CDR3 reads TGCGCCAGCAGCTGGTCCGGTACGGGTTCGGGCGAGCAGTACTTC. This sequence joins TRBV5-1 and TRBJ2-7, with unresolved D. Germline-derived CDR1 and CDR2 are SGHRS and YFSETQ. V was pared by 3 bases and J by 6 bases, with 19 bases between. This CDR3 is 15 amino acids long.

This clone has only a few counts. The chain links TRBV18 to TRBJ2-5, with a possible D match to TRBD2 (6 bases). The CDR3 is 15 residues long. V was shortened by 3 bases and J by 1 base, with 12 bases between the two germline ends. Germline V gene lookup returns CDR1 KGHSH and CDR2 LQKENI. In DNA form, the CDR3 reads TGTGCCAGCTCACCGAGTGGACTATTCCAAGAGACCCAGTACTTC. It codes for CASSPSGLFQETQYF.

The rearrangement joins TRBV5-1 to TRBJ2-6, with TRBD1 matching over 7 bases. CDR1 is SGHRS, CDR2 YFSETQ, per germline. After removal of 0 bases from V and 1 base from J, the junction contained 4 bases not matched to a gene. This CDR3 is 17 amino acids long. CDR3 sequence reads: CASSLGDRVSGANVLTF. The CDR3 DNA reads as TGCGCCAGCAGCTTGGGGGACAGAGTTTCTGGGGCCAACGTCCTGACTTTC.

The genes are TRBV7-8 and TRBJ1-2; possible D gene TRBD1, 5 bases. The CDR3 runs 13 residues. Germline-derived CDR1 and CDR2 are SGHVS and FQNEAQ. The V and J ends lost 5 bases and 4 bases respectively, with 11 bases between them. DNA for the CDR3: TGTGCCAGCAGCAAAGACAGCAGCTATGGCTACACCTTC. Protein sequence: CASSKDSSYGYTF.

The chain is built from TRBV5-6 and TRBJ2-7; D remains unclear. Germline CDR1 and CDR2: SGHDT and YYEEEE. The CDR3 has 11 residues. The germline V and J ends were trimmed by 4 bases and 7 bases, with 9 bases remaining between them. CDR3 region: CASSAAGEQYF. In DNA, the CDR3 is TGTGCCAGCAGCGCGGCTGGGGAGCAGTACTTC. The variable domain in full, with the rest retrieved from reference TRBV5-6 and TRBJ2-7, is DAGVTQSPTHLIKTRGQQVTLRCSPKSGHDTVSWYQQALGQGPQFIFQYYEEEERQRGNFPDRFSGHQFPNYSSELNVNALLLGDSALYLCASSAAGEQYFGPGTRLTVT.

This clone was seen a single time. V usage is TRBV29-1 and J usage is TRBJ1-1; possible D gene TRBD1, 6 bases. Germline-derived CDR1 and CDR2 are SQVTM and ANQGSEA. There are 13 residues in the CDR3. V lost 7 bases, J lost 4 bases, and 16 bases lay in between. CDR3 sequence reads: CSARTASGTEAFF. The CDR3 nucleotides read TGCAGCGCCCGGACAGCGTCGGGCACTGAAGCTTTCTTT.

V is TRBV7-9 and J is TRBJ2-5, with TRBD2 as a possible D gene (6 bases). The CDR3 is 14 residues long. V dropped 5 bases and J dropped 2 bases, with 12 bases sitting between them. Per the germline V gene, CDR1 is SEHNR and CDR2 is FQNEAQ (reference sequence). The CDR3 nucleotides read TGTGCCAGCAGCCCGGGACTTACGCAAGAGACCCAGTACTTC. It specifies CASSPGLTQETQYF.

This clone came up a few times. The chain is built from TRBV6-1 and TRBJ2-5; D is uncertain. Looked up from germline, CDR1 is MNHNS and CDR2 is SASEGT. The CDR3 covers 14 residues. V was clipped by 4 bases and J by 3 bases, with 12 bases between them. CDR3 loop: CASSVIGQEETQYF. The CDR3 DNA reads TGTGCCAGCAGTGTTATAGGGCAGGAAGAGACCCAGTACTTC.

The rearrangement links TRBV11-2 to TRBJ1-4; tentatively, D is TRBD1 (5 bases). CDR3 length equals 13 residues. With 5 bases removed from V and 7 bases from J, the gap between germline ends came to 11 bases. Germline-derived CDR1 and CDR2 are SGHAT and FQNNGV. The CDR3 spells CASSGQGREKLFF. In nucleotides, the CDR3 is TGTGCCAGCAGCGGGCAGGGACGTGAAAAACTGTTTTTT.

This clone was seen a few times. V and J are TRBV28 and TRBJ1-5; D is undetermined. This CDR3 has 13 residues. Germline loops: CDR1 MDHEN, CDR2 SYDVKM. The V and J ends lost 5 bases and 5 bases respectively, with 10 bases between them. The CDR3 sequence: CASSTGSYQPQHF. The CDR3 DNA follows: TGTGCCAGCAGTACTGGGTCTTATCAGCCCCAGCATTTT.

The rearrangement joins TRBV27 to TRBJ1-5; the D is unclear. There are 12 residues in the CDR3. CDR1 MNHEY and CDR2 SMNVEV come from the germline V gene (reference sequence). Trimming left V 3 bases short and J 5 bases short, with 5 bases between. The CDR3: CASSFLDQPQHF. The DNA for the CDR3 is TGTGCCAGCAGTTTTTTAGATCAGCCCCAGCATTTT.

This clone has more than one count but fewer than ten. The CDR3 here is CSVQPGGNQPQHF. DNA of the CDR3: TGCAGCGTTCAACCGGGGGGCAATCAGCCCCAGCATTTT. V usage is TRBV29-1 and J usage is TRBJ1-5; the D gene is possibly TRBD1 (5 bases). Trimming pared 5 bases from V and 2 bases from J, leaving 10 bases between. This CDR3 has 13 amino acids. Germline CDR1 is SQVTM and CDR2 is ANQGSEA.

V and J are TRBV7-9 and TRBJ1-1; 7 bases fit TRBD1. Trimming took 5 bases from V and 1 from J; bases not matched to a gene: 7. The V gene's germline CDR1 is SEHNR and CDR2 FQNEAQ (reference sequence). CDR3 length: 15 residues. DNA of the CDR3: TGTGCCAGCAGCGCCGCAGGGGGATGGAACACTGAAGCTTTCTTT. Its protein is CASSAAGGWNTEAFF.

This chain joins TRBV4-2 and TRBJ2-5; 11 positions agree with TRBD2. This CDR3 contains 17 residues. CDR1 is LGHNA and CDR2 is YNFKEQ in the germline V gene. V shed 1 base and J 3 bases; nucleotides not matched to a gene: 7. The CDR3: CASSQGLTSGVEETQYF. Here the CDR3 DNA reads TGTGCCAGCAGCCAAGGGCTGACTAGCGGGGTTGAAGAGACCCAGTACTTC.

The rearrangement links TRBV2 to TRBJ1-2, with a weak D call TRBD1 (6 bases). Per the germline V gene, CDR1 is SNHLY and CDR2 is FYNNEI. Trimming stripped 7 bases from V and 7 bases from J, with 10 bases between. The CDR3 spans 11 residues. The CDR3 sequence: CASTGTIGYTF. CDR3 DNA: TGTGCCAGCACGGGGACAATTGGCTACACCTTC.

V is TRBV19 and J is TRBJ1-1; D remains ambiguous. Germline V gene lookup returns CDR1 LNHDA and CDR2 SQIVND (reference sequence). V lost 5 bases and J 6 bases, leaving 13 bases between the germline ends. The CDR3 is made up of 13 amino acids. The CDR3 here is CASSSPPSPEAFF. CDR3 nucleotide sequence: TGTGCCAGTAGTTCCCCGCCCAGCCCTGAAGCTTTCTTT. The entire variable domain, with the rest obtained from reference TRBV19 and TRBJ1-1, is as follows: DGGITQSPKYLFRKEGQNVTLSCEQNLNHDAMYWYRQDPGQGLRLIYYSQIVNDFQKGDIAEGYSVSREKKESFPLTVTSAQKNPTAFYLCASSSPPSPEAFFGQGTRLTVV.

The chain combines TRBV30 with TRBJ2-5, with 8 bases lining up with TRBD2. This CDR3 region has 13 residues. The V gene end was trimmed by 6 bases and the J gene end by 4 bases; junction bases not matched to a gene: 7. Germline CDR1 is GTSNPN and CDR2 is SVGIG (reference sequence). The CDR3 sequence is CACSTGRGETQYF. The CDR3 nucleotides are TGTGCCTGTTCGACCGGGAGGGGAGAGACCCAGTACTTC.

This chain's CDR3 is CASSQTREETQYF. CDR3 nucleotides: TGCGCCAGCAGCCAGACTAGGGAAGAGACCCAGTACTTC. V is TRBV5-1 and J is TRBJ2-5; TRBD2 is a possible D gene (6 bases). The CDR3 is 13 residues long. CDR1 is SGHRS, CDR2 YFSETQ, per germline. Deletions cut 4 bases from V and 3 bases from J, with 10 bases between.

This chain links TRBV4-1 with TRBJ2-3; D is possibly TRBD2 (5 bases). CDR3 size: 14 residues. Per the germline V gene, CDR1 is MGHRA and CDR2 is YSYEKL. V was cut by 2 bases and J by 3 bases, with 9 bases left in between. The CDR3 reads CASSQNTGTDTQYF. CDR3 coding DNA: TGCGCCAGCAGCCAAAATACGGGGACAGATACGCAGTATTTT.

The sample holds one count of this clone. The genes are TRBV4-1 and TRBJ1-4; D remains unclear. With 1 base removed from V and 0 bases from J, the gap between germline ends came to 9 bases. CDR3 size: 16 residues. Germline V CDR1 and CDR2: MGHRA, YSYEKL. Here the CDR3 reads CASSQGFQPTNEKLFF. For the CDR3, the DNA is TGCGCCAGCAGCCAAGGGTTCCAGCCAACTAATGAAAAACTGTTTTTT.

This clone was seen a handful of times. This chain links TRBV25-1 with TRBJ2-6; D gene uncertain. The V gene's germline CDR1 is MGHDK and CDR2 SYGVNS. V was shortened by 3 bases and J by 1 base, with 7 bases between the two germline ends. The CDR3 extends over 15 amino acids. CDR3 protein: CASSDRKSGANVLTF. The CDR3 DNA is TGTGCCAGCAGTGATCGAAAGTCTGGGGCCAACGTCCTGACTTTC. Filled out from reference TRBV25-1 and TRBJ2-6, the complete variable domain reads EADIYQTPRYLVIGTGKKITLECSQTMGHDKMYWYQQDPGMELHLIHYSYGVNSTEKGDLSSESTVSRIRTEHFPLTLESARPSHTSQYLCASSDRKSGANVLTFGAGSRLTVL.